Each of the 29 T cell receptor beta chains below was sequenced from the same sample in a study of technical replicates of blood from a few donors. The assay was immunoSEQ multiplex PCR, and TCRdb's table has in-frame clones only and misses some. The top ten hold approximately 0.18% of the sample, which has tens of thousands of clones, roughly 97% seen once. Sequenced: T cells isolated from PBMCs. These receptors all stem from a human donor in good health.

The rearrangement joins TRBV5-1 to TRBJ1-2; D possibly corresponds to TRBD1 (5 bases). The CDR3 is 14 amino acids. Germline V gives CDR1 SGHRS, CDR2 YFSETQ. V was trimmed by 3 bases and J by 5 bases, leaving 14 bases between them. CDR3 coding DNA: TGCGCCAGCAGCTCGACGGGGGGGGGTTATGGCTACACCTTC. Translating it yields CASSSTGGGYGYTF.

A single count supports this clone. This sequence joins TRBV27 and TRBJ2-1; 7 bases agree with TRBD2. V lost 5 bases, J lost 1 base, and 5 bases stayed unmatched. The CDR3 contains 15 residues. Germline CDR1 is MNHEY and CDR2 is SMNVEV (reference sequence). The CDR3 sequence: CASSTRLASYNEQFF. CDR3 DNA sequence: TGTGCCAGCAGTACACGACTAGCTTCCTACAATGAGCAGTTCTTC.

The chain is built from TRBV6-5 and TRBJ2-7, with 12 positions matching TRBD2. J was trimmed by 2 bases and V by 5 bases; bases with no gene match: 4. CDR1 MNHEY and CDR2 SVGAGI come from the germline V gene. CDR3 length: 15 residues. This CDR3 reads CASSPSGGAPYEQYF. The CDR3 nucleotides read TGTGCCAGCAGTCCTAGCGGGGGGGCCCCCTACGAGCAGTACTTC.

This chain joins TRBV19 and TRBJ2-2; TRBD1 matches 11 bases. The length of the CDR3 is 17 residues. Trimming took 3 bases from V and 6 from J; bases not matched to a gene: 9. Germline V gene data show CDR1 as LNHDA and CDR2 as SQIVND (reference sequence). CDR3 nucleotide sequence: TGTGCCAGTAGTATGGGGAGCCGGGACAGGGGGGCCGGGGAGCTGTTTTTT. It translates to CASSMGSRDRGAGELFF.

The chain is built from TRBV27 and TRBJ1-6, with a tentative D call TRBD1 (5 bases). Germline assignment: CDR1 MNHEY and CDR2 SMNVEV (reference sequence). This CDR3 comprises 16 residues. V was shortened by 0 bases and J by 5 bases, with 11 bases between the two germline ends. The CDR3 DNA reads as TGTGCCAGCAGTTTATCGGCAGGGAGGAATAATTCACCCCTCCACTTT. Its protein product is CASSLSAGRNNSPLHF.

The J gene is TRBJ2-7, the V gene TRBV2; D is ambiguous. V was shortened by 1 base and J by 9 bases, with 16 bases between the two germline ends. Germline V gene lookup returns CDR1 SNHLY and CDR2 FYNNEI. The CDR3 length is 14 residues. The chain's CDR3 is CASSEGAGVHRQYF. CDR3 sequence (DNA): TGTGCCAGCAGTGAAGGTGCCGGAGTACATCGGCAGTACTTC. Drawing the rest from reference TRBV2 and TRBJ2-7, the complete variable domain is EPEVTQTPSHQVTQMGQEVILRCVPISNHLYFYWYRQILGQKVEFLVSFYNNEISEKSEIFDDQFSVERPDGSNFTLKIRSTKLEDSAMYFCASSEGAGVHRQYFGPGTRLTVT.

The V gene is TRBV4-1, the J gene TRBJ2-5, with D possibly being TRBD2 (5 bases). This CDR3 spans 16 amino acids. Germline lookup yields CDR1 MGHRA and CDR2 YSYEKL. V was cut by 5 bases and J by 2 bases, with 18 bases left in between. CDR3 coding DNA: TGCGCCAGCAGCGAGCGGCCGCCACCCTTACAAGAGACCCAGTACTTC. Its translation: CASSERPPPLQETQYF.

The gene calls are TRBV10-3 and TRBJ2-7; the match to TRBD2 covers 7 bases. This CDR3 is 11 amino acids long. Trimming at V came to 10 bases and at J to 1 base, leaving 1 base not matched to a gene. Germline V gene data show CDR1 as ENHRY and CDR2 as SYGVKD. The CDR3 is CATAGSYEQYF. The CDR3 DNA follows: TGTGCCACAGCGGGATCCTACGAGCAGTACTTC.

The chain combines TRBV5-6 with TRBJ2-5; D remains unclear. The CDR3 extends over 11 amino acids. From germline, CDR1 is SGHDT and CDR2 YYEEEE. Between the trimmed V and J ends, which lost 1 base and 4 bases, there was a span of 2 bases. This CDR3 reads CASSLRETQYF. DNA of the CDR3: TGTGCCAGCAGCTTGCGAGAGACCCAGTACTTC. Full variable domain (missing parts from reference TRBV5-6 and TRBJ2-5): DAGVTQSPTHLIKTRGQQVTLRCSPKSGHDTVSWYQQALGQGPQFIFQYYEEEERQRGNFPDRFSGHQFPNYSSELNVNALLLGDSALYLCASSLRETQYFGPGTRLLVL.

This clone was recorded only once. The chain employs TRBV9 and TRBJ1-1, with D maybe TRBD1 (6 bases). V was trimmed by 1 base and J by 1 base, leaving 14 bases between them. CDR1 SGDLS and CDR2 YYNGEE come from the germline V gene. CDR3 length equals 16 residues. The CDR3 sequence is CASSVQFQGTNTEAFF. DNA for the CDR3: TGTGCCAGCAGCGTACAATTTCAGGGGACGAACACTGAAGCTTTCTTT. Full variable domain (outside the CDR3, taken from reference TRBV9 and TRBJ1-1): DSGVTQTPKHLITATGQRVTLRCSPRSGDLSVYWYQQSLDQGLQFLIQYYNGEERAKGNILERFSAQQFPDLHSELNLSSLELGDSALYFCASSVQFQGTNTEAFFGQGTRLTVV.

The chain has TRBV28 and TRBJ1-3; D gene unclear. CDR1 is MDHEN, CDR2 SYDVKM, per germline. V was shortened by 8 bases and J by 2 bases, with 7 bases between the two germline ends. The CDR3 extends over 12 amino acids. DNA of the CDR3: TGTGCCAGCTTCCGTGCTGGAAACACCATATATTTT. Translating gives CASFRAGNTIYF. Combining the CDR3 with reference TRBV28 and TRBJ1-3 gives the whole variable domain DVKVTQSSRYLVKRTGEKVFLECVQDMDHENMFWYRQDPGLGLRLIYFSYDVKMKEKGDIPEGYSVSREKKERFSLILESASTNQTSMYLCASFRAGNTIYFGEGSWLTVV.

This clone was detected only once. V usage is TRBV5-4 and J usage is TRBJ1-2; D is unresolved. Germline V gene lookup returns CDR1 SGHNT and CDR2 YYREEE (reference sequence). Trimming pared 6 bases from V and 5 bases from J, leaving 14 bases between. This CDR3 is 13 amino acids long. The CDR3 sequence: CASTGEGLYGYTF. The CDR3 region has the DNA TGTGCCAGCACCGGGGAGGGCCTGTATGGCTACACCTTC.

Only one count was recorded for this clone. The chain recombines TRBV11-1 with TRBJ2-1, with 9 bases lining up with TRBD1. CDR1 and CDR2 from the germline V gene are SGHAT and FQDESV (reference sequence). With V trimmed by 3 bases and J by 5 bases, 5 bases remained unmatched. CDR3 length equals 15 residues. CDR3: CASSLRDRVDNEQFF. CDR3 DNA: TGTGCCAGCAGCTTGAGGGACAGGGTCGACAATGAGCAGTTCTTC.

The chain has TRBV12-5 and TRBJ1-3; D uncertain. The germline V gene has CDR1 LGHNT and CDR2 FRNRAP. V dropped 0 bases and J dropped 1 base, with 16 bases sitting between them. The CDR3 has 18 amino acids. DNA for the CDR3: TGTGCTAGTGGTTTGGTACGTGTACAGTACTCGTCTGGAAACACCATATATTTT. Translating it yields CASGLVRVQYSSGNTIYF. Filled out from reference TRBV12-5 and TRBJ1-3, the complete variable domain reads DARVTQTPRHKVTEMGQEVTMRCQPILGHNTVFWYRQTMMQGLELLAYFRNRAPLDDSGMPKDRFSAEMPDATLATLKIQPSEPRDSAVYFCASGLVRVQYSSGNTIYFGEGSWLTVV.

In this sample, this clone turned up once. The V gene is TRBV11-1, the J gene TRBJ2-5, with D possibly TRBD1 on 6 matching bases. V gave up 8 bases and J gave up 4 bases, with 14 bases separating them. CDR1 and CDR2 (germline): SGHAT, FQDESV (reference sequence). The CDR3 is 13 residues long. CDR3 sequence reads: CASSRGLGETQYF. CDR3 nucleotide sequence: TGTGCCAGCTCCAGGGGTCTGGGAGAGACCCAGTACTTC.

This clone was counted once. The V call is TRBV6-6, the J call TRBJ1-2; D may be TRBD1 (5 bases). This CDR3 region has 12 residues. V lost 5 bases and J lost 12, with 16 bases in between. Looked up from germline, CDR1 is MNHNY and CDR2 is SVGAGI (reference sequence). The CDR3 spells CASSPSGRCDTF. The CDR3 DNA follows: TGTGCCAGCAGTCCGTCAGGGAGGTGCGACACCTTC.

The rearrangement joins TRBV28 to TRBJ2-3; TRBD2 aligns across 11 bases. The germline V gene encodes CDR1 MDHEN and CDR2 SYDVKM. The CDR3 extends over 19 amino acids. Trimming cost V 5 bases and J 1 base; bases outside gene matches: 14. The CDR3 spells CASSPPGTSGRLRTDTQYF. The CDR3 nucleotides read TGTGCCAGCAGTCCCCCCGGGACTAGCGGTCGCCTGCGCACAGATACGCAGTATTTT.

This sequence joins TRBV30 and TRBJ2-3, with unresolved D. The germline V and J ends were trimmed by 4 bases and 6 bases, with 8 bases remaining between them. Looked up from germline, CDR1 is GTSNPN and CDR2 is SVGIG (reference sequence). CDR3 length: 11 amino acids. The CDR3: CAWNSADTQYF. The CDR3 DNA reads as TGTGCCTGGAACTCTGCGGATACGCAGTATTTT. Looking up the rest from reference TRBV30 and TRBJ2-3 gives the full variable domain: SQTIHQWPATLVQPVGSPLSLECTVEGTSNPNLYWYRQAAGRGLQLLFYSVGIGQISSEVPQNLSASRPQDRQFILSSKKLLLSDSGFYLCAWNSADTQYFGPGTRLTVL.

V gene TRBV6-4 combines with J gene TRBJ2-7; 13 bases are shared with TRBD2. CDR3 size: 15 residues. The germline CDR1 and CDR2 sequences are MRHNA and SNTAGT. Trimming at V came to 5 bases and at J to 3 bases, leaving 4 bases not matched to a gene. The CDR3 is CASSPGTSGNYEQYF. In DNA, the CDR3 is TGTGCCAGCAGTCCCGGGACTAGCGGGAACTACGAGCAGTACTTC.

This chain uses TRBV19 with TRBJ2-7, with 15 bases matching TRBD2. J gave up 1 base and V 6 bases, and 4 bases lay outside the gene matches. Germline loops: CDR1 LNHDA, CDR2 SQIVND (reference sequence). The CDR3 loop spans 16 amino acids. CDR3 bases: TGTGCCAGTAGAAGGACTAGCGGGAGGGAGTCCTACGAGCAGTACTTC. The encoded protein is CASRRTSGRESYEQYF.

This sequence joins TRBV29-1 and TRBJ2-3; D might be TRBD2 (5 bases). This CDR3 contains 13 residues. CDR1 and CDR2 (germline): SQVTM, ANQGSEA. Trimming stripped 4 bases from V and 0 bases from J, with 8 bases between. CDR3 protein: CSVVGGSTDTQYF. The CDR3 coding sequence is TGCAGCGTTGTCGGCGGGAGCACAGATACGCAGTATTTT.

V gene TRBV29-1 combines with J gene TRBJ2-7; maybe TRBD2 (6 bases). Trimming removed 6 bases at V and 4 bases at J, with 10 bases between. Germline CDR1 reads SQVTM; CDR2 reads ANQGSEA. The CDR3 spans 11 residues. The CDR3 DNA follows: TGCAGCGTGGGACTTCAATACGAGCAGTACTTC. Its translation: CSVGLQYEQYF.

This chain connects TRBV11-2 to TRBJ2-7, with a possible D match to TRBD1 (6 bases). Germline CDR1 and CDR2: SGHAT and FQNNGV. The length of the CDR3 is 14 residues. The germline V and J ends were trimmed by 6 bases and 1 base, with 13 bases remaining between them. The CDR3 coding sequence is TGTGCCAGCAGAACCGGGACAAAGTCCTACGAGCAGTACTTC. Its protein product is CASRTGTKSYEQYF.

To note about this clone: No DNA is shown, since the ends of the CDR3 on it are uncertain; the CDR3 is the one TCRdb lists. The chain recombines TRBV28 with TRBJ1-2. The CDR3 is 11 amino acids long, termini counted. Per germline, CDR1 MDHEN and CDR2 SYDVKM. CDR3 sequence reads: CASSSSRGYTF.

The chain employs TRBV5-3 and TRBJ2-3, with unresolved D. Being an ORF, TRBV5-3 has a function that is uncertain. V dropped 2 bases and J dropped 0 bases, with 10 bases sitting between them. The CDR3 sequence is 15 residues long. The CDR3 bases are TGTGCCAGAAGCTTCAGAACGCCTAGCACAGATACGCAGTATTTT. As protein: CARSFRTPSTDTQYF.

This chain uses TRBV10-1 with TRBJ2-3, with 7 positions matching TRBD1. With V trimmed by 6 bases and J by 1 base, 7 bases remained unmatched. The V gene's germline CDR1 is WNHNN and CDR2 SYGVQD (reference sequence). This CDR3 region has 15 residues. The CDR3 loop reads CASSLGQVGTDTQYF. For the CDR3, the DNA is TGCGCCAGCAGCCTAGGACAGGTTGGCACAGATACGCAGTATTTT.

The chain uses TRBV11-1 and TRBJ1-1; D remains unclear. The CDR3 is 13 residues long. CDR1 SGHAT and CDR2 FQDESV come from the germline V gene (reference sequence). Trimming pared 3 bases from V and 8 bases from J, leaving 13 bases between. The CDR3 region is CASSLSGSREAFF. For the CDR3, the DNA is TGTGCCAGCAGCTTGAGCGGGTCGAGGGAAGCTTTCTTT.

This chain connects TRBV7-6 to TRBJ2-1, with D possibly matching TRBD2 (7 bases). Germline CDR1 and CDR2: SGHVS and FNYEAQ. This CDR3 spans 17 amino acids. V was clipped by 5 bases and J by 0 bases, with 17 bases between them. The CDR3 region has the DNA TGTGCCAGCAGCCCGAGGACAGCGGGAAGCTCCTACAATGAGCAGTTCTTC. Translated, it gives CASSPRTAGSSYNEQFF.

The chain couples TRBV6-1 to TRBJ1-5, with D possibly being TRBD1 (5 bases). CDR3 length: 15 amino acids. Germline CDR1 MNHNS, CDR2 SASEGT. The V end was cut by 6 bases, the J end by 0 bases, with 12 bases between. The chain's CDR3 is CASSQTVYSNQPQHF. The DNA of the CDR3 is TGTGCCAGCAGCCAGACAGTTTATAGCAATCAGCCCCAGCATTTT.